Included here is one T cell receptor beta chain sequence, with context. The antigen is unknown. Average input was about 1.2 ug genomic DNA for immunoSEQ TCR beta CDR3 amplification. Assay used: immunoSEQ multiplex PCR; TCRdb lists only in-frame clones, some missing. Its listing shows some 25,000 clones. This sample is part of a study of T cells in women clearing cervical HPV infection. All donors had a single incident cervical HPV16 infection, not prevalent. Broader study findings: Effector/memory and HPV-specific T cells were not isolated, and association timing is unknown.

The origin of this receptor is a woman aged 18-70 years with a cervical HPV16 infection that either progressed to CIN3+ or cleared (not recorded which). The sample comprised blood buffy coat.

The DNA read from the CDR3 is TGCAGTGCTACCGGACAGGGTTGGGGGGAGACC. Translated, it gives CSATGQGWGET. The full CDR3 reads CSATGQGWGETQYF. The chain employs TRBV20-1 and TRBJ2-5; TRBD1 aligns across 8 bases. The read falls 3 residues short of the CDR3 end, and the missing part is taken from the germline J gene. This CDR3 contains 14 residues. With V trimmed by 4 bases and J by 5 bases, 9 bases remained unmatched. The germline CDR1 and CDR2 sequences are DFQATT and SNEGSKA (reference sequence).